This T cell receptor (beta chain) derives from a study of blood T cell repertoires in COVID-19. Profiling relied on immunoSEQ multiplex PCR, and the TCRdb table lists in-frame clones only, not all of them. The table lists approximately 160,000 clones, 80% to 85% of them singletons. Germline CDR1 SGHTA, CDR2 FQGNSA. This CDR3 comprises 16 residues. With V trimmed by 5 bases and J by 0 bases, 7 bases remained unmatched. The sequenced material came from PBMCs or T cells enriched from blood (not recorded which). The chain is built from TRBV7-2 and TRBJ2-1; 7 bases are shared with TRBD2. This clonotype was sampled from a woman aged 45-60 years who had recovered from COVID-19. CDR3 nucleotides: TGTGCCAGCAGCACACGTAGCGGGCCCTCCTACAATGAGCAGTTCTTC. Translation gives CASSTRSGPSYNEQFF.